This TCR beta chain originates from a study of control samples from healthy donors and cancer patients (dated by TCRdb to 2020 to 2021). Concerning this clone itself: Its antigen is still unknown. No base qualities exist here, and no much larger clone lies one base off it. This sample includes further DNA sequences coding for the same CDR3.

The CDR3 numbers 11 residues from cysteine through phenylalanine. The CDR3 DNA has 33 bases and is translated from base 1. Trimming at the junction amounts to 4 bases on V and 0 bases on J, and the germline ends lie 2 bases apart. The germline V gene specifies SGHRS as CDR1 and YFSETQ as CDR2. The receptor library was made with the immunoSEQ multiplex PCR assay. Entries here come from immuneACCESS through TCRdb and include only in-frame sequences with V and J called. Some clones fail to appear in such tables; in the studies checked, an unresolved V gene covers under half of the shortfall, and the cause of the remainder is unknown. Counted in this sample were 150,000 to 200,000 clones; around 90% of them appeared once. The leading ten clones occupy 1.1% to 1.5% of the sample.

The clonotype originates from a woman between 45 and 60 years old in good health. The V gene is TRBV5-1 and the J gene is TRBJ2-7; the D gene lacks a confident call. What was sequenced was blood. The sequence in DNA is TGCGCCAGCAGCGGCTCCTACGAGCAGTACTTC. The translation is CASSGSYEQYF. The variable domain in full, with residues beyond the CDR3 obtained from the reference TRBV5-1 and TRBJ2-7 genes, is KAGVTQTPRYLIKTRGQQVTLSCSPISGHRSVSWYQQTPGQGLQFLFEYFSETQRNKGNFPGRFSGRQFSNSRSEMNVSTLELGDSALYLCASSGSYEQYFGPGTRLTVT.